One sample yielded the 16 T cell receptor beta chains listed below, sequenced in a study of beta chain features in type 1 diabetes. Study-wide findings and caveats: When Type 1 diabetes patients were examined, their TCRB CDR3s proved moderately but significantly shorter in all four CD4+ subsets.

These receptors lack a known antigen. cDNA synthesis used the whole RNA isolate, giving expressed TCRB sequences. Clones were read by immunoSEQ multiplex PCR, and TCRdb kept only the in-frame ones, dropping some. This sample has some 130,000 clones, with about 10% found just once. Sequenced material: central memory CD4+ T cells from blood. Source of these receptors: a man aged 25-40 years with type 1 diabetes.

This clone was counted a few times. The chain uses TRBV15 and TRBJ2-5; 9 positions agree with TRBD2. The CDR3 has 15 amino acids. Germline V gene data show CDR1 as LNHNV and CDR2 as YYDKDF (reference sequence). After removal of 5 bases from V and 5 bases from J, the junction contained 9 bases not matched to a gene. The CDR3, as DNA: TGTGCCACCAGCGAACCGGCTAGCGGGGCGGAGACCCAGTACTTC. This sequence encodes CATSEPASGAETQYF.

J is TRBJ1-5 and V is TRBV6-5; 9 bases map to TRBD1. This CDR3 region has 15 residues. The V and J ends lost 6 bases and 4 bases, in that order; junction bases with no gene match: 7. CDR1 is MNHEY, CDR2 SVGAGI, per germline. CDR3 loop: CASRRTGTGNQPQHF. CDR3 coding DNA: TGTGCCAGCAGGCGAACCGGGACAGGGAATCAGCCCCAGCATTTT.

This clone appeared a few times. The rearrangement joins TRBV2 to TRBJ2-5, with 8 bases fitting TRBD2. CDR1 is SNHLY, CDR2 FYNNEI, per germline. V dropped 8 bases and J dropped 1; count of bases not matched to a gene: 3. This CDR3 comprises 13 residues. The CDR3 reads CASDTSGQETQYF. The CDR3 bases are TGTGCCAGCGATACTAGCGGCCAAGAGACCCAGTACTTC.

There are a few counts of this clone. The CDR3 DNA reads TGTGCCAGCAGCTTAGACGGGACAGTGAACACCGGGGAGCTGTTTTTT. This translates into CASSLDGTVNTGELFF. The chain recombines TRBV7-8 with TRBJ2-2; 7 bases match TRBD1. This CDR3 has 16 amino acids. V lost 1 base, J lost 1 base, and 3 bases stayed unmatched. Germline V gene lookup returns CDR1 SGHVS and CDR2 FQNEAQ.

This clone occurred a few times. The rearrangement uses TRBV27 and TRBJ1-2; 9 nucleotides align to TRBD1. V was clipped by 6 bases and J by 4 bases; unmatched bases: 9. The CDR3 is 15 amino acids. Germline CDR1 and CDR2: MNHEY and SMNVEV (reference sequence). The CDR3 bases are TGTGCCAGCAGCCTGCGGACAGGGGCACCCTATGGCTACACCTTC. Its translation: CASSLRTGAPYGYTF.

This clone has a handful of counts. The V and J genes are TRBV19 and TRBJ1-2, with TRBD1 as a possible D gene (6 bases). Per the germline V gene, CDR1 is LNHDA and CDR2 is SQIVND (reference sequence). This CDR3 spans 16 amino acids. The germline V and J ends were trimmed by 3 bases and 4 bases, with 18 bases remaining between them. As DNA, the CDR3 is TGTGCCAGTAGTATTGAGACAGGCAGAGGCTCCTATGGCTACACCTTC. Translation gives CASSIETGRGSYGYTF.

This clone showed up just a few times. The chain couples TRBV11-2 to TRBJ1-4; a weak D match, TRBD1 (5 bases). Germline lookup yields CDR1 SGHAT and CDR2 FQNNGV. This CDR3 has 15 residues. Trimming took 2 bases from V and 3 from J, leaving 10 bases between them. The DNA for the CDR3 is TGTGCCAGCAGCTTAAAGACAGCCTCTAATGAAAAACTGTTTTTT. This gives the protein CASSLKTASNEKLFF.

This clone showed up just a few times. This chain joins TRBV5-4 and TRBJ2-1; possibly TRBD2 for D (5 bases). CDR3 length: 14 amino acids. Germline V lookup: CDR1 SGHNT, CDR2 YYREEE (reference sequence). Trimming shortened V by 0 bases and J by 9 bases, and 13 bases separated the two germline ends. The CDR3 sequence is CASSLARLAFEQFF. CDR3 sequence (DNA): TGTGCCAGCAGCTTGGCCCGCCTAGCATTTGAGCAGTTCTTC.

Written as DNA, the CDR3 is TGTGCCAGCAGCCCCCGACTAACGCGGGGCGAGCAGTACTTC. Translation gives CASSPRLTRGEQYF. The rearrangement uses TRBV11-1 and TRBJ2-7; tentative D call: TRBD2 (6 bases). The germline V gene has CDR1 SGHAT and CDR2 FQDESV (reference sequence). Trimming cost V 5 bases and J 6 bases, with 17 bases left between them. The CDR3 runs 14 residues.

The J gene is TRBJ2-5, the V gene TRBV18; D gene ambiguous. The CDR3 spans 13 residues. Trimming removed 3 bases from V and 5 bases from J, with 10 bases in between. Germline values: CDR1 KGHSH, CDR2 LQKENI. The DNA of the CDR3 is TGTGCCAGCTCACCGGGCGCCGCGGAGACCCAGTACTTC. As protein: CASSPGAAETQYF. The entire variable domain, with the rest obtained from reference TRBV18 and TRBJ2-5, is as follows: NAGVMQNPRHLVRRRGQEARLRCSPMKGHSHVYWYRQLPEEGLKFMVYLQKENIIDESGMPKERFSAEFPKEGPSILRIQQVVRGDSAAYFCASSPGAAETQYFGPGTRLLVL.

J is TRBJ2-5 and V is TRBV7-9, with 8 bases identical to TRBD2. Losses at the gene ends were 2 bases for V and 0 bases for J; bases not matched to a gene: 5. The CDR3 has 16 residues. Looked up from germline, CDR1 is SEHNR and CDR2 is FQNEAQ (reference sequence). CDR3 residues: CASSLYGGGNQETQYF. The CDR3 DNA is TGTGCCAGCAGCTTATACGGGGGGGGGAACCAAGAGACCCAGTACTTC.

This clone was detected a few times. The V call is TRBV9, the J call TRBJ2-1; TRBD2 agrees at 13 bases. The CDR3 is 19 amino acids. Per germline, CDR1 SGDLS and CDR2 YYNGEE. The ends lost 0 bases at V and 1 base at J; junction bases unmatched: 7. The CDR3 nucleotides are TGTGCCAGCAGCGTAGCCCCCACTAGCGGGGGGGCTTCCTACAATGAGCAGTTCTTC. This sequence encodes CASSVAPTSGGASYNEQFF.

This clone has a handful of counts. The rearrangement links TRBV7-2 to TRBJ2-5; possibly TRBD1 for D (5 bases). This CDR3 region has 14 residues. Germline CDR1 is SGHTA and CDR2 is FQGNSA. Trimming took off 6 bases at V and 2 bases at J, with 13 bases between the two ends. This CDR3 is CASRLGLVQETQYF. Written as DNA, the CDR3 is TGTGCCAGCAGGCTGGGGCTAGTTCAAGAGACCCAGTACTTC.

This chain links TRBV4-3 with TRBJ2-3, with a tentative D call TRBD2 (6 bases). The CDR3 totals 15 residues. Trimming removed 3 bases from V and 4 bases from J, with 14 bases in between. Germline V gene data show CDR1 as LGHNA and CDR2 as YSLEER. The CDR3, as DNA: TGCGCCAGCAGCCAGCGGGACGGAGGACCAGATACGCAGTATTTT. Protein product: CASSQRDGGPDTQYF.

The genes are TRBV18 and TRBJ2-2; TRBD1 matches at 9 bases. V trimming: 3 bases; J trimming: 1 base; junction bases outside the gene matches: 3. The CDR3 consists of 16 residues. Germline CDR1 and CDR2: KGHSH and LQKENI. CDR3 nucleotide sequence: TGTGCCAGCTCACCCCGGACAGGGGTGAACACCGGGGAGCTGTTTTTT. The encoded protein is CASSPRTGVNTGELFF. The whole variable domain, remainder taken from reference TRBV18 and TRBJ2-2, is NAGVMQNPRHLVRRRGQEARLRCSPMKGHSHVYWYRQLPEEGLKFMVYLQKENIIDESGMPKERFSAEFPKEGPSILRIQQVVRGDSAAYFCASSPRTGVNTGELFFGEGSRLTVL.

The DNA for the CDR3 is TGTGCCTCAGGGGGCTCCTACAATGAGCAGTTCTTC. Translating gives CASGGSYNEQFF. V usage is TRBV10-3 and J usage is TRBJ2-1; 7 bases are a match to TRBD1. Losses at the gene ends were 11 bases for V and 0 bases for J; bases not matched to a gene: 1. This CDR3 region has 12 residues. Germline assignment: CDR1 ENHRY and CDR2 SYGVKD.